The rows below give T cell receptor beta chains drawn from one sample of a study of T cell repertoires in cytomegalovirus infection. Their recognized antigens are unknown. TCRdb processed the reads anew with MiXCR; each CDR3 protein has one entry. The table records approximately 910,000 distinct CDR3 sequences, approximately 31% of them present only once. The material was cultured CD8+ T cells from PBMCs, obtained from culture after CMV antigen stimulation. The origin of the receptors is a human donor in good health (CMV status not recorded). Some clones in this sample may be carry-over from other donors' samples. Each CDR3 is given with its conserved first and last residue. The D gene is left open where the match is weak. Not all rows give a size; the values are once, few, many and, for expanded clones, a class.

D gene,J gene,V gene,clone size,CDR3 DNA,CDR3 protein
TRBD2,TRBJ2-5,TRBV12-3/TRBV12-4,NA,TGTGCCAGCAGTTCCGTTGGGGGGGTTTCAGAGACCCAGTACTTC,CASSSVGGVSETQYF
NA,TRBJ1-2,TRBV7-4,NA,TGTGCCAGCAGTGTGGGAGGGAACTATGGCTACACCTTC,CASSVGGNYGYTF
TRBD2,TRBJ2-5,TRBV20-1,NA,TGCAGTGCCGATCGCGGGGGGATGAGACCACAAGAGACCCAGTACTTC,CSADRGGMRPQETQYF
TRBD2,TRBJ2-1,TRBV7-2,few,TGTGCCAGCAGCCATGCGGGAGCGGGGTTTTACAATGAGCAGTTCTTC,CASSHAGAGFYNEQFF
NA,TRBJ2-1,TRBV27,few,TGTGCCAGCAGTTTATCGGCTAGAGGTGAGCAGTTCTTC,CASSLSARGEQFF
NA,TRBJ2-5,TRBV10-3,few,TGTGCCATCAGTGACGACCAAGAGACCCAGTACTTC,CAISDDQETQYF
NA,TRBJ1-3,TRBV28,few,TGTGCCAGCAGTTTACGCGGGACTGGAAACACCATATATTTT,CASSLRGTGNTIYF
NA,TRBJ2-5,TRBV7-8,NA,TGTGCCAGCTGCTTATTGACCCGAGATATGGGTTTGGAGACCCAGTACTTC,CASCLLTRDMGLETQYF
TRBD1,TRBJ2-3,TRBV5-4,NA,TGTGCCAGCAGCCGAAGGGACAGGTACCTCACAGATACGCAGTATTTT,CASSRRDRYLTDTQYF
TRBD2,TRBJ2-1,TRBV19,few,TGTGCCAGTAGTGCCGCGAGCGGGGGCCTTAGCTCCTACAATGAGCAGTTCTTC,CASSAASGGLSSYNEQFF
TRBD1,TRBJ1-1,TRBV29-1,NA,TGCAGCGTTGACCACCGGGACAGCTACACTGAAGCTTTCTTT,CSVDHRDSYTEAFF
NA,TRBJ2-1,TRBV7-9,NA,TGTGCCAGCAGCTTAGGGTTAGGGCCTAATGAGCAGTTCTTC,CASSLGLGPNEQFF
TRBD2,TRBJ2-1,TRBV7-9,NA,TGTGCCAGCAGCCCAAAACTAGCGGGGTTTCACAATGAGCAGTTCTTC,CASSPKLAGFHNEQFF
NA,TRBJ2-7,TRBV27,NA,TGTGCCAGCAGTCCGGACAGTGCCCTCTCCTACGAGCAGTACTTC,CASSPDSALSYEQYF
TRBD2,TRBJ2-2,TRBV6-6,few,TGTGCCAGCAGTTACCCGACTAGCGGGGCTACGGTTGGCGGGGAGCTGTTTTTT,CASSYPTSGATVGGELFF
NA,TRBJ2-1,TRBV7-9,NA,TGTGCCAGCAGCGGAGACCGGGGGAGCTCCTACAATGAGCAGTTCTTC,CASSGDRGSSYNEQFF
TRBD1,TRBJ2-2,TRBV28,NA,TGTGCCAGCAGTTTATCGGACAGGGGACAAAACACCGGGGAGCTGTTTTTT,CASSLSDRGQNTGELFF
NA,TRBJ1-3,TRBV3-1,once,TGTGCCAGCAGCCCAAAGGTTGCAGCCGGAAACACCATATATTTT,CASSPKVAAGNTIYF
NA,TRBJ1-1,TRBV7-2,many,TGTGCCAGCAGCTTAGTACGGACCCCGAACACTGAAGCTTTCTTT,CASSLVRTPNTEAFF
NA,TRBJ1-1,TRBV27,NA,TGTGCCAGCAGTTTATCGATGGGCAGAAGGACTGAAGCTTTCTTT,CASSLSMGRRTEAFF
TRBD1,TRBJ2-2,TRBV7-8,few,TGTGCCAGCAGCTCGACCGGGACAGGGTATGCCGGGGAGCTGTTTTTT,CASSSTGTGYAGELFF
NA,TRBJ2-3,TRBV4-1,NA,TGCGCCAGCAGCCAAGGGGTCGACACAGATACGCAGTATTTT,CASSQGVDTDTQYF
NA,TRBJ2-2,TRBV5-6,NA,TGTGCCAGCAGCCCGGACCTTCTAAGACACACCGGGGAGCTGTTTTTT,CASSPDLLRHTGELFF
NA,TRBJ2-4,TRBV27,few,TGTGCCAGCAGTTTAAACGTTAGGTGCGGGACACCCCTTACTCAGTACTTC,CASSLNVRCGTPLTQYF
NA,TRBJ2-3,TRBV5-5,NA,TGTGCCAGCAGCTTGGAGGCTAGCTGGAGGGATACGCAGTATTTT,CASSLEASWRDTQYF
NA,TRBJ2-1,TRBV29-1,NA,TGCAGCACCTGGGGGCCGAGTGTCAATGAGCAGTTCTTC,CSTWGPSVNEQFF
NA,TRBJ1-3,TRBV15,NA,TGTGCCACCAGCAGAGATGTCGGGACTGGAAACACCATATATTTT,CATSRDVGTGNTIYF
NA,TRBJ2-3,TRBV11-3,few,TGTGCCAGCAGCTTAGGAGAATATAGCACAGATACGCAGTATTTT,CASSLGEYSTDTQYF
NA,TRBJ2-1,TRBV19,NA,TGTGTCAGTAGTATGGAATACAATGAGCAGTTCTTC,CVSSMEYNEQFF
TRBD2,TRBJ2-3,TRBV28,many,TGTGCCAGCAGTTTATTGTCCGAAAGCGGGGCCCTCTCCACAGATACGCAGTATTTT,CASSLLSESGALSTDTQYF
NA,TRBJ1-2,TRBV20-1,few,TGCAGTGCTAGAGTGAGGAGGGCTGTTGACTATGGCTACACCTTC,CSARVRRAVDYGYTF
TRBD2,TRBJ2-3,TRBV28,NA,TGTGCCAACAGTTACCGGGGGGAATATACGCAGTATTTT,CANSYRGEYTQYF
NA,TRBJ1-2,TRBV6-5,NA,TGTGCCAGCACCCCAAAAGGGGGGTTCCATGGCTACACCTTC,CASTPKGGFHGYTF
NA,TRBJ2-6,TRBV3-1,NA,TGTGCCAGCAGCCAAGGTAACCGTCCTAGCTCTGGGGCCAACGTCCTGACTTTC,CASSQGNRPSSGANVLTF
TRBD2,TRBJ2-7,TRBV7-6,NA,TGTGCCAGCAGCTGGGCTAGCGGTTCCTACGAGCAGTACTTC,CASSWASGSYEQYF
NA,TRBJ2-7,TRBV7-8,many,TGTGCCAGCCGGGACAACTACGAGCAGTACTTC,CASRDNYEQYF
TRBD2,TRBJ2-6,TRBV6-1,many,TGTGCCAGCAGTGAACTAGCGGGGGGGCCCCCTGGGGCCAACGTCCTGACTTTC,CASSELAGGPPGANVLTF
NA,TRBJ2-1,TRBV7-6,NA,TGTGCCAGCAGCCCCCTTGGTGGGCTCTACAATGAGCAGTTCTTC,CASSPLGGLYNEQFF
NA,TRBJ2-5,TRBV7-6,many,TGTGCCAGCAGCTTGGAAGCTGAAGAGACCCAGTACTTC,CASSLEAEETQYF
TRBD1,TRBJ2-4,TRBV27,NA,TGTGCCAGCAGTTTAAGAGACAGGGGCATTCAGTACTTC,CASSLRDRGIQYF
NA,TRBJ1-1,TRBV6-1,NA,TGTGCCAGCAGTGAAGGCGGGGCGAACACTGAAGCTTTCTTT,CASSEGGANTEAFF
NA,TRBJ1-1,TRBV6-5,NA,TGTGCCAGCAGTTACGGGTGGGTCGGTGGCACTGAAGCTTTCTTT,CASSYGWVGGTEAFF
NA,TRBJ2-7,TRBV12-3/TRBV12-4,NA,TGTGCCAGCAGTTTGGGGACCTACGGCTACGAGCAGTACTTC,CASSLGTYGYEQYF
TRBD1,TRBJ1-5,TRBV11-3,many,TGTGCCAGCAGTAGCAAAAACAGGGGGCGATTGCCTGAGAATCAGCCCCAGCATTTT,CASSSKNRGRLPENQPQHF
TRBD2,TRBJ2-7,TRBV12-3/TRBV12-4,NA,TGTGCCAGCAGTTTAGGGGGACTAGCGGATCTAGTGTACGAGCAGTACTTC,CASSLGGLADLVYEQYF
NA,TRBJ2-3,TRBV7-9,few,TGTGCCAGCAGCCACCCAGGGACAGATACGCAGTATTTT,CASSHPGTDTQYF
NA,TRBJ1-5,TRBV6-5,few,TGTGCCAGCAGTTACTCGGGGATGGTTACAGGAGGTTCTCAGCCCCAGCATTTT,CASSYSGMVTGGSQPQHF
NA,TRBJ1-1,TRBV27,NA,TGTGCCAGCAGACAAGGACAGTGGGGGACTGAAGCTTTCTTT,CASRQGQWGTEAFF
NA,TRBJ2-5,TRBV9,NA,TGTGCCAGCAGCGGTCCGGGGACCCAGTACTTC,CASSGPGTQYF
NA,TRBJ2-1,TRBV4-1,NA,TGCGCCAGCAGCCAAGCGCAATCCTACAATGAGCAGTTCTTC,CASSQAQSYNEQFF
TRBD2,TRBJ2-1,TRBV20-1,NA,TGCAGTGCTTTCAAGCGGGGGTTTGGCAATGAGCAGTTCTTC,CSAFKRGFGNEQFF
NA,TRBJ2-2,TRBV5-1,NA,TGCGCCACTACGCCCGGGGGCGGTACTCCCGGGGAGCTGTTTTTT,CATTPGGGTPGELFF
NA,TRBJ2-1,TRBV6-1,NA,TGTGCCAGCAGTCCTGTTCCCGCGGAGCAGTTCTTC,CASSPVPAEQFF
NA,TRBJ1-1,TRBV7-9,many,TGTGCCAGTAGGGAGTACACTGAAGCTTTCTTT,CASREYTEAFF
TRBD2,TRBJ2-7,TRBV25-1,few,TGTGCCAGCACCGGGACTAGCGGATCCTACGAGCAGTACTTC,CASTGTSGSYEQYF
TRBD1,TRBJ1-2,TRBV5-1,NA,TGCGCCAGCAGCCCTAAAGGCGGGACAGAACCCTATGGCTACACCTTC,CASSPKGGTEPYGYTF
TRBD1,TRBJ2-1,TRBV5-6,NA,TGTGCCGGCAGCCAGGGGCAGGGGGCCTACAATGAGCAGTTCTTC,CAGSQGQGAYNEQFF
NA,TRBJ2-1,TRBV7-8,few,TGTGCCAGCAGCTACCCGACTTTGGATGAGCAGTTCTTC,CASSYPTLDEQFF
NA,TRBJ1-2,TRBV2,NA,TGTGCCAGCAGTCCGAAGTACAGGGCCCTGGGATACACCTTC,CASSPKYRALGYTF
NA,TRBJ1-5,TRBV19,many,TGTGCCAGTAGTATTGGAGGCAATCAGCCCCAGCATTTT,CASSIGGNQPQHF